These T cell receptor beta chains were read from a single sample in a study of early T cells in non-severe SARS-CoV-2 infection. TCRdb called the 5' RACE reads again in MiXCR, with one record for every CDR3 protein. Among around 47,000 distinct CDR3 sequences listed, roughly a tenth were seen once. Sequencing was carried out using whole blood. These receptors originate from an adult who was a healthcare worker with PCR-confirmed SARS-CoV-2 infection or an uninfected control (not recorded which). CDR3s include the opening cysteine and the closing phenylalanine or tryptophan. The D gene is left open where the match is weak. Expanded clones get a size class; other rows say once, few or many, or leave the size out.

J: TRBJ2-5
D: TRBD1
V: TRBV7-2
size: NA
CDR3: CASSQTRGQAETQYF
DNA: TGTGCCAGCAGCCAAACCCGTGGACAGGCGGAGACCCAGTACTTC

J: TRBJ2-3
D: NA
V: TRBV7-3
size: many
CDR3: CASSLDYSDTQYF
DNA: TGTGCCAGCAGCTTGGACTACTCAGATACGCAGTATTTT

J: TRBJ2-7
D: NA
V: TRBV12-3/TRBV12-4
size: NA
CDR3: CASSFPEQGPYEQYF
DNA: TGTGCCAGCAGTTTTCCGGAACAGGGACCCTACGAGCAGTACTTC

J: TRBJ1-4
D: TRBD1
V: TRBV18
size: NA
CDR3: CASSPRDSFNEKLFF
DNA: TGTGCCAGCTCACCTAGGGACAGTTTTAATGAAAAACTGTTTTTT

J: TRBJ2-7
D: NA
V: TRBV7-2
size: many
CDR3: CASSSDSWKEQYF
DNA: TGTGCCAGCAGCTCGGACAGTTGGAAGGAGCAGTACTTC

J: TRBJ2-1
D: NA
V: TRBV12-3/TRBV12-4
size: many
CDR3: CASSLGEQFF
DNA: TGTGCCAGCAGTTTGGGTGAGCAGTTCTTC

J: TRBJ2-7
D: NA
V: TRBV7-2
size: NA
CDR3: CASSLGCFYEQYF
DNA: TGTGCCAGCAGCTTAGGGTGTTTCTACGAGCAGTACTTC

J: TRBJ2-6
D: NA
V: TRBV10-3
size: many
CDR3: CAISDLQSGANVLTF
DNA: TGTGCCATCAGTGACCTACAGTCTGGGGCCAACGTCCTGACTTTC

J: TRBJ2-1
D: NA
V: TRBV2
size: NA
CDR3: CASSVIGVGDEQFF
DNA: TGTGCCAGCAGTGTAATAGGGGTTGGGGATGAGCAGTTCTTC

J: TRBJ2-7
D: TRBD1
V: TRBV20-1
size: few
CDR3: CSANPDRGYEQYF
DNA: TGCAGTGCTAATCCGGACAGGGGCTACGAGCAGTACTTC

J: TRBJ1-4
D: NA
V: TRBV6-5
size: many
CDR3: CASSPGTIRTNEKLFF
DNA: TGTGCCAGCAGCCCCGGGACAATTCGGACTAATGAAAAACTGTTTTTT

J: TRBJ2-1
D: TRBD2
V: TRBV12-3/TRBV12-4
size: few
CDR3: CASSRGGSNEQFF
DNA: TGTGCCAGCAGTCGCGGGGGTTCCAATGAGCAGTTCTTC

J: TRBJ1-2
D: NA
V: TRBV5-4
size: NA
CDR3: CASSLPGDNYGYTF
DNA: TGTGCCAGCAGCTTGCCGGGCGATAACTATGGCTACACCTTC

J: TRBJ2-6
D: NA
V: TRBV5-4
size: few
CDR3: CASSLDSSGANVLTF
DNA: TGTGCCAGCAGCTTGGACAGCTCTGGGGCCAACGTCCTGACTTTC

J: TRBJ1-6
D: NA
V: TRBV7-3
size: many
CDR3: CASSLMQGRAPLHF
DNA: TGTGCCAGCAGCTTAATGCAGGGTAGGGCACCCCTCCACTTT

J: TRBJ2-7
D: NA
V: TRBV10-3
size: few
CDR3: CAIRGSSYEQYF
DNA: TGTGCCATCAGGGGCAGCTCCTACGAGCAGTACTTC

J: TRBJ2-7
D: TRBD1
V: TRBV11-1
size: NA
CDR3: CASSFDRGNSHEQYF
DNA: TGTGCCAGCAGCTTCGACAGGGGTAATTCCCACGAGCAGTACTTC

J: TRBJ2-1
D: TRBD1
V: TRBV18
size: many
CDR3: CASSSTGGLGNEQFF
DNA: TGTGCCAGCTCATCGACAGGGGGCTTAGGGAATGAGCAGTTCTTC

J: TRBJ1-2
D: TRBD1
V: TRBV5-1
size: many
CDR3: CASSLEGAASDYGYTF
DNA: TGCGCCAGCAGCTTGGAGGGGGCAGCGTCCGACTATGGCTACACCTTC

J: TRBJ1-1
D: NA
V: TRBV7-3
size: many
CDR3: CASSLTGPVGAFF
DNA: TGTGCCAGCAGCTTAACTGGACCCGTCGGAGCTTTCTTT

J: TRBJ2-3
D: TRBD2
V: TRBV15
size: NA
CDR3: CATSRESAGGPGDTQYF
DNA: TGTGCCACCAGCAGAGAGTCAGCGGGGGGGCCGGGAGATACGCAGTATTTT

J: TRBJ2-3
D: TRBD2
V: TRBV18
size: few
CDR3: CASSRTSGGTDTQYF
DNA: TGTGCCAGCTCGCGGACTAGCGGAGGCACAGATACGCAGTATTTT

J: TRBJ1-2
D: NA
V: TRBV6-4
size: many
CDR3: CASSDSQVGDGYTF
DNA: TGTGCCAGCAGTGACTCACAGGTCGGGGATGGCTACACCTTC

J: TRBJ1-5
D: NA
V: TRBV7-9
size: many
CDR3: CASSLGAGSNQPQHF
DNA: TGTGCCAGCAGCTTAGGGGCAGGGTCGAATCAGCCCCAGCATTTT

J: TRBJ1-2
D: NA
V: TRBV6-5
size: many
CDR3: CASSYSIGSNYGYTF
DNA: TGTGCCAGCAGTTACTCGATAGGCAGTAACTATGGCTACACCTTC

J: TRBJ2-1
D: NA
V: TRBV7-9
size: many
CDR3: CASSFGVYEQFF
DNA: TGTGCCAGCAGCTTCGGAGTCTATGAGCAGTTCTTC

J: TRBJ2-1
D: TRBD2
V: TRBV7-3
size: NA
CDR3: CASSPTSGGAGEQFF
DNA: TGTGCCAGCAGCCCCACTAGCGGGGGGGCCGGGGAGCAGTTCTTC

J: TRBJ2-7
D: TRBD2
V: TRBV20-1
size: many
CDR3: CSARVPGGEQYF
DNA: TGCAGTGCTAGAGTCCCGGGGGGGGAGCAGTACTTC

J: TRBJ1-2
D: NA
V: TRBV10-3
size: NA
CDR3: CAISGQVVYGYTF
DNA: TGTGCCATCAGTGGGCAGGTTGTTTATGGCTACACCTTC

J: TRBJ2-2
D: TRBD1
V: TRBV6-2/TRBV6-3
size: few
CDR3: CASRPTGGRTGELFF
DNA: TGTGCCAGCAGGCCTACAGGGGGCCGCACCGGGGAGCTGTTTTTT

J: TRBJ2-3
D: NA
V: TRBV7-2
size: few
CDR3: CASSLQPPDTQYF
DNA: TGTGCCAGCAGCCTCCAACCCCCAGATACGCAGTATTTT

J: TRBJ1-1
D: NA
V: TRBV6-2/TRBV6-3
size: many
CDR3: CASSYTPWGTLNTEAFF
DNA: TGTGCCAGCAGTTACACCCCTTGGGGGACACTAAACACTGAAGCTTTCTTT